The TCR beta chain described here comes from a study of a mutant IDH1 vaccine in newly diagnosed glioma. Across the study: All eight of the vaccinations patients received fell in weeks 1, 3, 5, 7, 11, 15, 19 and 23.

Time point given: week 11, during vaccination. The study gave 300 ug of mutant IDH1 20-mer peptide per vaccine dose, with topical imiquimod. Remarks on this clone: Its target is not known.

Profiling relied on immunoSEQ multiplex PCR, and the TCRdb table lists in-frame clones only, not all of them. This table holds under 55,000 clones, over 75% found once. The V gene end was trimmed by 5 bases and the J gene end by 6 bases; junction bases not matched to a gene: 7. CDR3 length: 14 amino acids. Per germline, CDR1 MNHEY and CDR2 SVGAGI. This TCR was recovered from a man aged 45 to 65 with glioma. The sequenced sample was PBMCs, obtained from a glioma patient whose treatment included an IDH1 peptide vaccine. V gene TRBV6-5 combines with J gene TRBJ1-5; 7 bases align to TRBD1. CDR3 DNA: TGTGCCAGCAGTGCCGGGACAGAAAGTCAGCCCCAGCATTTT. Translating it yields CASSAGTESQPQHF.